These 28 T cell receptor beta chains were all obtained from the same sample, sequenced in a study of neoadjuvant anti-PD-1 for oral cavity cancer. Profiling relied on immunoSEQ multiplex PCR, and the TCRdb table lists in-frame clones only, not all of them. The table shows about 12,000 clones, with 60% to 80% occurring only once. Indicated time point: after neoadjuvant nivolumab, at surgical resection. Sequenced material: PBMCs, taken after nivolumab (anti-PD-1) treatment. The receptors originated from a person aged 35-79 years with oral cavity squamous cell carcinoma.

The rearrangement links TRBV25-1 to TRBJ2-3; D gene unclear. V was pared by 1 base and J by 0 bases, with 14 bases between. CDR3 size: 17 residues. Germline values: CDR1 MGHDK, CDR2 SYGVNS. The CDR3 DNA reads as TGTGCCAGCAGTGAATTAGGCCCAGTGGGGAGCACAGATACGCAGTATTTT. It specifies CASSELGPVGSTDTQYF.

The J gene is TRBJ2-7, the V gene TRBV7-6, with 9 bases identical to TRBD2. CDR3 length: 14 residues. V was pared by 1 base and J by 3 bases, with 1 base of the junction left unmatched. Germline CDR1 reads SGHVS; CDR2 reads FNYEAQ. The CDR3 loop is CASSLEAGGYEQYF. In nucleotides, the CDR3 is TGTGCCAGCAGCTTAGAAGCGGGGGGCTACGAGCAGTACTTC.

The chain links TRBV30 to TRBJ1-2; no firm D call. The CDR3 contains 14 residues. Germline assignment: CDR1 GTSNPN and CDR2 SVGIG (reference sequence). The germline V and J ends were trimmed by 0 bases and 5 bases, with 13 bases remaining between them. CDR3 DNA sequence: TGTGCCTGGAGTGTAGCGGGGTTTGGGTATGGCTACACCTTC. Its protein product is CAWSVAGFGYGYTF. The full variable domain, rest sourced from reference TRBV30 and TRBJ1-2, is SQTIHQWPATLVQPVGSPLSLECTVEGTSNPNLYWYRQAAGRGLQLLFYSVGIGQISSEVPQNLSASRPQDRQFILSSKKLLLSDSGFYLCAWSVAGFGYGYTFGSGTRLTVV.

The chain combines TRBV2 with TRBJ2-1; D not resolved. The V end lost 7 bases, the J end lost 7 bases, and 20 bases lay between the germline ends. Germline loops: CDR1 SNHLY, CDR2 FYNNEI. The CDR3 has 15 residues. The CDR3 loop reads CASKRSISTRNEQFF. DNA for the CDR3: TGTGCCAGCAAACGGTCGATCTCAACCCGGAATGAGCAGTTCTTC.

This chain connects TRBV15 to TRBJ1-1; D remains ambiguous. CDR1 and CDR2 (germline): LNHNV, YYDKDF (reference sequence). This CDR3 has 14 residues. The germline V and J ends were trimmed by 1 base and 1 base, with 7 bases remaining between them. This CDR3 is CATSRGRRNTEAFF. Written as DNA, the CDR3 is TGTGCCACCAGCAGAGGGAGGAGGAACACTGAAGCTTTCTTT. The full variable domain, rest sourced from reference TRBV15 and TRBJ1-1, is DAMVIQNPRYQVTQFGKPVTLSCSQTLNHNVMYWYQQKSSQAPKLLFHYYDKDFNNEADTPDNFQSRRPNTSFCFLDIRSPGLGDTAMYLCATSRGRRNTEAFFGQGTRLTVV.

V is TRBV4-1 and J is TRBJ1-4; D remains ambiguous. The CDR3 loop spans 13 amino acids. With 0 bases removed from V and 12 bases from J, the gap between germline ends came to 11 bases. CDR1 and CDR2 from the germline V gene are MGHRA and YSYEKL. The CDR3 nucleotides are TGCGCCAGCAGCCAAGAGGAGTTTTCTCAACTGTTTTTT. Translating it yields CASSQEEFSQLFF.

The J gene is TRBJ1-4, the V gene TRBV5-4; D may be TRBD1 (5 bases). V was cut by 0 bases and J by 0 bases, with 12 bases left in between. The CDR3 is made up of 17 amino acids. The germline V gene encodes CDR1 SGHNT and CDR2 YYREEE (reference sequence). The CDR3 bases are TGTGCCAGCAGCTTGGGAGGGGATTACGCAACTAATGAAAAACTGTTTTTT. Its protein product is CASSLGGDYATNEKLFF.

V and J are TRBV11-2 and TRBJ2-7; no firm D call. The germline V and J ends were trimmed by 5 bases and 0 bases, with 17 bases remaining between them. The CDR3 covers 16 residues. Germline assignment: CDR1 SGHAT and CDR2 FQNNGV. The chain's CDR3 is CASSLSASSSSYEQYF. In DNA form, the CDR3 reads TGTGCCAGCAGCCTCTCCGCCTCCTCGAGCTCCTACGAGCAGTACTTC.

This clone was seen a handful of times. The V and J genes are TRBV2 and TRBJ1-5, with D perhaps TRBD1 (6 bases). V was trimmed by 6 bases and J by 5 bases, leaving 23 bases between them. The germline V gene encodes CDR1 SNHLY and CDR2 FYNNEI. This CDR3 contains 17 residues. The CDR3 sequence: CASRSAPAGAFHQPQHF. The CDR3 nucleotides read TGTGCCAGCAGGTCTGCTCCGGCAGGGGCTTTCCATCAGCCCCAGCATTTT.

V gene TRBV7-2 combines with J gene TRBJ2-1; unclear D gene. The CDR3 spans 14 residues. CDR1 and CDR2 from the germline V gene are SGHTA and FQGNSA. V gave up 1 base and J gave up 3 bases, with 7 bases separating them. This CDR3 reads CASSLDYYYNEQFF. The CDR3 region has the DNA TGTGCCAGCAGCTTAGATTATTACTACAATGAGCAGTTCTTC.

This clone was picked up a small number of times. The genes are TRBV7-3 and TRBJ1-6; 9 bases map to TRBD1. CDR3 length: 16 amino acids. J lost 10 bases, V lost 2 bases, and 9 bases had no gene match. CDR1 is SGHTA and CDR2 is FQGTGA in the germline V gene. CDR3 sequence (DNA): TGTGCCAGCAGCTTAGATGCGGGGACAGGGAACTCACCCCTCCACTTT. Its protein is CASSLDAGTGNSPLHF.

This clone was found a few times. The chain links TRBV7-3 to TRBJ2-2; 7 bases align to TRBD2. Germline V gene data show CDR1 as SGHTA and CDR2 as FQGTGA. Losses at the gene ends were 7 bases for V and 0 bases for J; bases not matched to a gene: 8. This CDR3 region has 16 residues. CDR3 coding DNA: TGTGCCAGCACACTTTCGGGGGGAACGAACACCGGGGAGCTGTTTTTT. Translation: CASTLSGGTNTGELFF.

The rearrangement uses TRBV19 and TRBJ1-2; D perhaps matches TRBD1 (6 bases). Deletions cut 6 bases from V and 4 bases from J, with 24 bases between. Germline V gene data show CDR1 as LNHDA and CDR2 as SQIVND (reference sequence). This CDR3 has 17 residues. The CDR3 region has the DNA TGTGCCAGTAGAACAACGGTCCCACAGACAGGCCTCTATGGCTACACCTTC. This encodes CASRTTVPQTGLYGYTF.

The chain joins TRBV21-1 to TRBJ1-5; TRBD1, the D gene given by the table, was not confirmed from the DNA. TRBV21-1 is listed as a pseudogene. CDR3 length: 16 amino acids. The DNA for the CDR3 is TGTGCCAGCAGCAAAGGCAGGGCGGCTTGTGATCAGCCCCAGCATTTT. Amino acids: CASSKGRAACDQPQHF.

The sample holds one count of this clone. This chain connects TRBV6-5 to TRBJ2-1; D gene ambiguous. The CDR3 totals 13 residues. V lost 7 bases and J lost 9, with 16 bases in between. Per the germline V gene, CDR1 is MNHEY and CDR2 is SVGAGI. CDR3 protein: CASTPGPSVEQFF. CDR3 DNA sequence: TGTGCCAGCACCCCGGGTCCCTCGGTTGAGCAGTTCTTC.

The chain employs TRBV5-5 and TRBJ1-2; TRBD1 aligns across 7 bases. After removal of 4 bases from V and 12 bases from J, the junction contained 18 bases not matched to a gene. Germline values: CDR1 SGHKS, CDR2 YYEKEE (reference sequence). This CDR3 is 15 amino acids long. The CDR3 DNA follows: TGTGCCAGCAGCCCTGGGACAGACGATAACTGGAGGGACACCTTC. Residues: CASSPGTDDNWRDTF.

This sequence joins TRBV9 and TRBJ2-1, with TRBD2 identical over 8 bases. Losses at the gene ends were 0 bases for V and 5 bases for J; bases not matched to a gene: 16. The length of the CDR3 is 19 residues. CDR1 and CDR2 from the germline V gene are SGDLS and YYNGEE. This CDR3 is CASSVEASGGHPLNNEQFF. The DNA of the CDR3 is TGTGCCAGCAGCGTAGAGGCCAGCGGGGGCCACCCCCTCAACAATGAGCAGTTCTTC.

This rearrangement joins TRBV13 to TRBJ2-7, with 13 bases fitting TRBD2. The CDR3 is made up of 18 amino acids. Germline loops: CDR1 PRHDT, CDR2 FYEKMQ (reference sequence). The V and J ends lost 3 bases and 3 bases, in that order; junction bases with no gene match: 11. The CDR3 DNA is TGTGCCAGCAGCTTTCTCCCCGGGACTAGCGGGACGAGCTACGAGCAGTACTTC. Residues: CASSFLPGTSGTSYEQYF.

This clone has just one count. The rearrangement uses TRBV6-5 and TRBJ1-4, with TRBD1 identical over 9 bases. The germline gives CDR1 MNHEY, CDR2 SVGAGI. Trimming cost V 4 bases and J 12 bases; bases outside gene matches: 12. CDR3 size: 15 residues. Here the CDR3 DNA reads TGTGCCAGCAGTTCCTCCTCGGGACAGGGTAGAGAACTGTTTTTT. It specifies CASSSSSGQGRELFF.

V is TRBV5-1 and J is TRBJ2-1, with 7 nucleotides matching TRBD2. CDR3 size: 17 residues. Germline loops: CDR1 SGHRS, CDR2 YFSETQ. Trimming cost V 0 bases and J 2 bases; bases outside gene matches: 8. The CDR3 DNA sequence: TGCGCCAGCAGCTTGGCGCTGGGGCTAGCGGCCTACAATGAGCAGTTCTTC. The encoded protein is CASSLALGLAAYNEQFF.

The J gene is TRBJ1-2, the V gene TRBV2; D perhaps matches TRBD1 (5 bases). The ends were cut back, 2 bases at V and 7 bases at J, with 11 bases in the middle. The CDR3 contains 13 residues. CDR1 and CDR2 (germline): SNHLY, FYNNEI. The DNA for the CDR3 is TGTGCCAGCAGTGAACTGCAGGGAAGTGGCTACACCTTC. Translation gives CASSELQGSGYTF.

This clone has a handful of counts. This chain links TRBV27 with TRBJ2-7, with D perhaps matching TRBD1 or TRBD2 (5 bases each). Germline values: CDR1 MNHEY, CDR2 SMNVEV (reference sequence). The CDR3 sequence is 12 residues long. The V and J ends lost 2 bases and 5 bases respectively, with 7 bases between them. The CDR3 sequence is CASSLQGHEQYF. In DNA form, the CDR3 reads TGTGCCAGCAGTTTACAGGGACACGAGCAGTACTTC.

V and J are TRBV5-1 and TRBJ2-5; D gene ambiguous. V was shortened by 0 bases and J by 0 bases, with 6 bases between the two germline ends. CDR3 length: 14 residues. Per the germline V gene, CDR1 is SGHRS and CDR2 is YFSETQ. The CDR3 coding sequence is TGCGCCAGCAGCTTGGGGCACAACCAAGAGACCCAGTACTTC. Its protein is CASSLGHNQETQYF.

This clone was observed a few times. CDR3 loop: CASSLGQGVGEAFF. The CDR3 nucleotides are TGCGCCAGCAGCTTGGGACAGGGCGTTGGTGAAGCTTTCTTT. The rearrangement uses TRBV5-1 and TRBJ1-1; 7 bases are shared with TRBD1. The germline V gene has CDR1 SGHRS and CDR2 YFSETQ. The trim removed 0 bases at V and 7 bases at J, leaving 6 bases unmatched. The CDR3 covers 14 residues.

The chain employs TRBV11-3 and TRBJ2-1, with TRBD2 matching over 14 bases. From germline, CDR1 is SGHNT and CDR2 YENEEA. The trim removed 2 bases at V and 7 bases at J, leaving 13 bases unmatched. The CDR3 sequence is 19 residues long. CDR3 in DNA: TGTGCCAGCAGCTTACAACCCCCGGGACTAGCGGGAGTACGAAATGAGCAGTTCTTC. Residues: CASSLQPPGLAGVRNEQFF. The complete variable domain, with remaining parts taken from reference TRBV11-3 and TRBJ2-1, reads EAGVVQSPRYKIIEKKQPVAFWCNPISGHNTLYWYLQNLGQGPELLIRYENEEAVDDSQLPKDRFSAERLKGVDSTLKIQPAELGDSAVYLCASSLQPPGLAGVRNEQFFGPGTRLTVL.

This clone turned up a few times. This chain joins TRBV7-3 and TRBJ2-3, with TRBD1 as a possible D gene (5 bases). V shed 0 bases and J shed 8 bases, with 9 bases lying between them. Looked up from germline, CDR1 is SGHTA and CDR2 is FQGTGA. CDR3 length: 13 amino acids. This CDR3 is CASSLTQGSTQYF. CDR3 nucleotides: TGTGCCAGCAGCTTAACCCAGGGAAGTACGCAGTATTTT.

The rearrangement links TRBV9 to TRBJ2-5; D not certain. Deletions cut 0 bases from V and 5 bases from J, with 11 bases between. The CDR3 has 14 amino acids. CDR1 is SGDLS, CDR2 YYNGEE, per germline. DNA of the CDR3: TGTGCCAGCAGCGTAGACCCACACACGGAGACCCAGTACTTC. Protein product: CASSVDPHTETQYF.

This clone occurred a few times. The rearrangement uses TRBV27 and TRBJ1-1; no firm D call. Looked up from germline, CDR1 is MNHEY and CDR2 is SMNVEV (reference sequence). The CDR3 sequence is 14 residues long. Between the trimmed V and J ends, which lost 8 bases and 1 base, there was a span of 14 bases. The CDR3: CASGDRGSNTEAFF. The CDR3 nucleotides are TGTGCCAGCGGTGATCGGGGATCGAACACTGAAGCTTTCTTT.